This TCR beta chain was sequenced in a study of siplizumab effects on memory and regulatory T cells. Trimming left V 1 base short and J 7 bases short, with 26 bases between. Germline CDR1 reads LNHDA; CDR2 reads SQIVND (reference sequence). The CDR3 consists of 19 residues. The assay was immunoSEQ multiplex PCR, and TCRdb's table has in-frame clones only and misses some. The sample includes 85,000 to 130,000 clones, 94% of them seen just once. The source material was Tregs sorted from blood. V gene TRBV19 combines with J gene TRBJ2-1; D may be TRBD1 or TRBD2 (5 bases each). This TCR was recovered from a human donor in good health. The CDR3 is CASSIGGARTFPKSNEQFF. The CDR3 nucleotides read TGTGCCAGTAGTATAGGGGGCGCCCGGACTTTTCCGAAGAGTAATGAGCAGTTCTTC. The variable domain in full, with the rest retrieved from reference TRBV19 and TRBJ2-1, is DGGITQSPKYLFRKEGQNVTLSCEQNLNHDAMYWYRQDPGQGLRLIYYSQIVNDFQKGDIAEGYSVSREKKESFPLTVTSAQKNPTAFYLCASSIGGARTFPKSNEQFFGPGTRLTVL.